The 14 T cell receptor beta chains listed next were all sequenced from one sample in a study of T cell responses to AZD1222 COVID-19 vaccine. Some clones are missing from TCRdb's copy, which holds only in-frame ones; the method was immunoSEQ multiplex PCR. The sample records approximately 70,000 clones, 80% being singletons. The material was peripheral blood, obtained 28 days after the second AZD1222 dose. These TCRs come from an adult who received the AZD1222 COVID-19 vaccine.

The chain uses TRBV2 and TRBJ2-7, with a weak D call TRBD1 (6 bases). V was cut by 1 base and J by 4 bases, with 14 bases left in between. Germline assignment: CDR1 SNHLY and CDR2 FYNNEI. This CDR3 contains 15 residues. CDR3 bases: TGTGCCAGCAGTGAAGAGGGGGATGCAAGTTACGAGCAGTACTTC. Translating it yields CASSEEGDASYEQYF.

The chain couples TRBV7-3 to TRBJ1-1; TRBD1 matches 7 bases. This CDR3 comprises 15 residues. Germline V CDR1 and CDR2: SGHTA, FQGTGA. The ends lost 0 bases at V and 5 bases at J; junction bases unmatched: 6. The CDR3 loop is CASSLTEGAGTEAFF. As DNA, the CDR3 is TGTGCCAGCAGCTTAACGGAGGGGGCTGGGACTGAAGCTTTCTTT.

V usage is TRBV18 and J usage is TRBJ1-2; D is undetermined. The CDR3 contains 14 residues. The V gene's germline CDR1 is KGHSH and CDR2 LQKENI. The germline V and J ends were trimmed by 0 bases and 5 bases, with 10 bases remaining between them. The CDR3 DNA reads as TGTGCCAGCTCACCACCGGAGATCCTATATGGCTACACCTTC. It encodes CASSPPEILYGYTF.

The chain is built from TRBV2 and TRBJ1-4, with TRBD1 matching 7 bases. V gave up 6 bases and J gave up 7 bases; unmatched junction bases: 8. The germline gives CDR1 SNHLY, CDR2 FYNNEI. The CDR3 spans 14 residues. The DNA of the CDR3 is TGTGCCAGCAGGCAACAGGGGCTAGGTGAAAAACTGTTTTTT. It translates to CASRQQGLGEKLFF.

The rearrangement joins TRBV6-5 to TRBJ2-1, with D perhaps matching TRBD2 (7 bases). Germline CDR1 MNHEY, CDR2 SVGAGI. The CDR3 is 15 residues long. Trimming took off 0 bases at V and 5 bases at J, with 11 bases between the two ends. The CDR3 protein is CASSYSPGGDNEQFF. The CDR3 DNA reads TGTGCCAGCAGTTACTCTCCGGGGGGCGACAATGAGCAGTTCTTC.

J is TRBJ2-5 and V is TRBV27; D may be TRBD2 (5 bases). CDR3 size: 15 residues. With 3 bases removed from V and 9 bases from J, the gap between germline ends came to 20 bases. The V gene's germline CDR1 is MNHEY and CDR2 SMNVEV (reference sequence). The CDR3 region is CASSLVYGVGEAQYF. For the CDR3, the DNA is TGTGCCAGCAGTTTGGTGTACGGGGTAGGTGAGGCCCAGTACTTC.

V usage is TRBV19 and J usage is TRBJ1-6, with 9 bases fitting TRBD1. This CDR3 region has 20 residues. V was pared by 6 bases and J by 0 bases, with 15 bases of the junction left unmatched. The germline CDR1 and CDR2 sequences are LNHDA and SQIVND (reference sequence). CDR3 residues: CASRGTEPGQGRSYNSPLHF. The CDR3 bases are TGTGCCAGTAGGGGGACAGAACCGGGACAGGGACGCTCCTATAATTCACCCCTCCACTTT. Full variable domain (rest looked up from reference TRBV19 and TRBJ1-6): DGGITQSPKYLFRKEGQNVTLSCEQNLNHDAMYWYRQDPGQGLRLIYYSQIVNDFQKGDIAEGYSVSREKKESFPLTVTSAQKNPTAFYLCASRGTEPGQGRSYNSPLHFGNGTRLTVT.

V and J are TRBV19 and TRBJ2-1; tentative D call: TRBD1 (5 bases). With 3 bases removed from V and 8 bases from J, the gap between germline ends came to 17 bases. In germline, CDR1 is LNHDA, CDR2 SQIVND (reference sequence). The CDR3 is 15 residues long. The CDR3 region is CASSITGAEWDEQFF. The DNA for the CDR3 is TGTGCCAGTAGTATTACAGGCGCCGAATGGGATGAGCAGTTCTTC.

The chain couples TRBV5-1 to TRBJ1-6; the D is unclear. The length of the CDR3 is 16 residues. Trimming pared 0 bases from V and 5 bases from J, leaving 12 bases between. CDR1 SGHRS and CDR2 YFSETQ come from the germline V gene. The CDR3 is CASSLAGRTDNSPLHF. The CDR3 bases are TGCGCCAGCAGCTTGGCCGGCAGAACTGATAATTCACCCCTCCACTTT.

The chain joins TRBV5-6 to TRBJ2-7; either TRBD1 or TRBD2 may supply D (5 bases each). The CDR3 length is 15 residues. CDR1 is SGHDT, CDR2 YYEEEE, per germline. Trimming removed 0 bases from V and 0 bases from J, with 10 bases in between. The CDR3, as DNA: TGTGCCAGCAGCTTGGGAATTGGGACCTCCTACGAGCAGTACTTC. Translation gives CASSLGIGTSYEQYF. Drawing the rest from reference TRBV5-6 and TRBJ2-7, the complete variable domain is DAGVTQSPTHLIKTRGQQVTLRCSPKSGHDTVSWYQQALGQGPQFIFQYYEEEERQRGNFPDRFSGHQFPNYSSELNVNALLLGDSALYLCASSLGIGTSYEQYFGPGTRLTVT.

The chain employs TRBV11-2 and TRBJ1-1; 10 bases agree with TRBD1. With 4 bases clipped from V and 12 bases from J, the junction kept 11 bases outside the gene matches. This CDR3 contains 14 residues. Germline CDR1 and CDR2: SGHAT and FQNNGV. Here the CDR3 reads CASSSSDRGDQTFF. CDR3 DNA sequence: TGTGCCAGCAGCTCGTCGGACAGGGGGGATCAAACTTTCTTT.

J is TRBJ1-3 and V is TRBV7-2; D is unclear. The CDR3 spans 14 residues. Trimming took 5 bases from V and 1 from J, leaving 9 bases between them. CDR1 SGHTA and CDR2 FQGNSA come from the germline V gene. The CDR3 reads CASSPYKSGNTIYF. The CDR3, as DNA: TGTGCCAGCAGCCCTTACAAGTCTGGAAACACCATATATTTT. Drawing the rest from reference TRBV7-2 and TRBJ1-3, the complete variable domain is GAGVSQSPSNKVTEKGKDVELRCDPISGHTALYWYRQSLGQGLEFLIYFQGNSAPDKSGLPSDRFSAERTGGSVSTLTIQRTQQEDSAVYLCASSPYKSGNTIYFGEGSWLTVV.

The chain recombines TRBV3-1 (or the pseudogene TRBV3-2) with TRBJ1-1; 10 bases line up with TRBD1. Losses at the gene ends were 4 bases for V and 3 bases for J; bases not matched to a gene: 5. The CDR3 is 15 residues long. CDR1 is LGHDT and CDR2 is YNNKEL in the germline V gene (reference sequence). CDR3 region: CASSLGTGEDTEAFF. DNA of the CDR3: TGTGCCAGCAGCCTAGGGACAGGGGAAGACACTGAAGCTTTCTTT.

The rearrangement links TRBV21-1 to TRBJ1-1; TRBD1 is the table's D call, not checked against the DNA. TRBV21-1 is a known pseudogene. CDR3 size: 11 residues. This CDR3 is CASSITFEAFF. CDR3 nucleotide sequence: TGTGCCAGCAGCATAACATTTGAAGCTTTCTTT.